Below, one T cell receptor (beta chain) is given with its context. Deletions cut 4 bases from V and 5 bases from J, with 9 bases between. This CDR3 comprises 12 residues. Germline V gives CDR1 SGHDT, CDR2 YYEEEE. The sample is drawn from a study of blood T cell repertoires in COVID-19. Assay used: immunoSEQ multiplex PCR; TCRdb lists only in-frame clones, some missing. This table has about 270,000 clones, 85% to 90% appearing once. Allocation to cohorts depended on clinical history reported by the participants. Material: PBMCs or T cells enriched from blood (not recorded which). This receptor was obtained from a woman between 18 and 29 years old who had recovered from COVID-19. The V and J genes are TRBV5-6 and TRBJ1-2; possibly TRBD1 for D (6 bases). The CDR3, as DNA: TGTGCCAGCAGCCTCAGGGGATATGGCTACACCTTC. Residues: CASSLRGYGYTF.